This T cell receptor beta chain is from a study of T cells in Graves' hyperthyroidism and ophthalmopathy. The investigators amplified TCR beta CDR3 regions from RNA transcripts. Researchers ran a first-round RT-PCR on the TCR CDR3 using the HTBI primer set. A single record per CDR3 protein comes from TCRdb applying MiXCR to the multiplex PCR reads. There are a few hundred thousand distinct CDR3 sequences in the sample; 20% occur only once, and 26% lies in the top ten. The CDR3 extends over 15 amino acids. Germline V gene lookup returns CDR1 MGHRA and CDR2 YSYEKL. Trimming removed 0 bases from V and 0 bases from J, with 6 bases in between.

The V call is TRBV4-1, the J call TRBJ1-3; D is undetermined. The TCR comes from a man between 18 and 35 years old with Graves' hyperthyroidism. The sequencing sample was made of blood. This CDR3 is CASSQESFSGNTIYF. The CDR3 DNA follows: TGCGCCAGCAGCCAAGAGAGTTTCTCTGGAAACACCATATATTTT.